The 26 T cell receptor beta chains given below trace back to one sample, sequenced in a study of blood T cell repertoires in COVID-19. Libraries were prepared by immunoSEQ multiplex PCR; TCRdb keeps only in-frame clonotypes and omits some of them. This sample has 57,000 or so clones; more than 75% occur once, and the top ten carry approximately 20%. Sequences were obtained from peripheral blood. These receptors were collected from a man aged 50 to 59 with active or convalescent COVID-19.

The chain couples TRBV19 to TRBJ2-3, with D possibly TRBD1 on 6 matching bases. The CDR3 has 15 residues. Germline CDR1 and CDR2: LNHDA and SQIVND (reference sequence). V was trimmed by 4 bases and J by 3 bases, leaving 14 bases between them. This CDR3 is CASSRAGEATDTQYF. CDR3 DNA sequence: TGTGCCAGTAGTAGGGCAGGGGAAGCGACAGATACGCAGTATTTT.

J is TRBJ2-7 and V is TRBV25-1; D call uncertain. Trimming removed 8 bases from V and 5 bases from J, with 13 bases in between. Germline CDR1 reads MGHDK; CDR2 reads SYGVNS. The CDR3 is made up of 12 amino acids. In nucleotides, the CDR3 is TGTGCCAGCCAGTTACATTTGGACGAGCAGTACTTC. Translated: CASQLHLDEQYF.

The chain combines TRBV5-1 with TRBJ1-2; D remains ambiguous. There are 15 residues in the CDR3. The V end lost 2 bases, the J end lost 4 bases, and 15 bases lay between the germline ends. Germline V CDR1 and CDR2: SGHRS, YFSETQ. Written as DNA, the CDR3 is TGCGCCAGCAGCTTTAACGATCTGGCCCTCTATGGCTACACCTTC. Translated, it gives CASSFNDLALYGYTF.

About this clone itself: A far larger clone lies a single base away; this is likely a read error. CDR3 bases: TGTGCCAGCAGTACCGGGACAAGCTCCTACGAGCAGTACTTC. This encodes CASSTGTSSYEQYF. This chain links TRBV5-4 with TRBJ2-7, with D possibly matching TRBD1 (6 bases). CDR1 and CDR2 (germline): SGHNT, YYREEE (reference sequence). V gave up 5 bases and J gave up 0 bases, with 12 bases separating them. This CDR3 comprises 14 residues.

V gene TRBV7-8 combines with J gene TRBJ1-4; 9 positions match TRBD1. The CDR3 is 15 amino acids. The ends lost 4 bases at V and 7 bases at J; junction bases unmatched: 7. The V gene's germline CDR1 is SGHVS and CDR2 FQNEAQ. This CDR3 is CASSSKQGAGEKLFF. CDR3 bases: TGTGCCAGCAGCTCCAAACAGGGGGCAGGTGAAAAACTGTTTTTT.

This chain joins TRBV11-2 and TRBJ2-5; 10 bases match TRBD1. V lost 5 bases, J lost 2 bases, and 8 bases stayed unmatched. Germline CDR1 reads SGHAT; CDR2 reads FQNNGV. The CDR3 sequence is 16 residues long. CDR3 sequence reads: CASSRGQGMGQETQYF. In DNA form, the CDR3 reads TGTGCCAGCAGCCGGGGACAGGGGATGGGGCAAGAGACCCAGTACTTC.

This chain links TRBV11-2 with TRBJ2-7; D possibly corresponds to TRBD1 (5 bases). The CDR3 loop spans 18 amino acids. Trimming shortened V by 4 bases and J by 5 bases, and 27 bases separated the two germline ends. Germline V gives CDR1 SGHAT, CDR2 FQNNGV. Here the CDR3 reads CASSSFRSIGQGWHEQYF. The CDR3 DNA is TGTGCCAGCAGCTCTTTCCGCAGCATCGGGCAGGGCTGGCACGAGCAGTACTTC.

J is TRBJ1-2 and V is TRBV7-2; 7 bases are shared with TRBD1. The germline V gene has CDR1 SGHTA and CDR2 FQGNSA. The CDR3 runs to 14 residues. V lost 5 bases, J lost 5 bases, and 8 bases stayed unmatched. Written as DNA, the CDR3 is TGTGCCAGCAGCCGGGGACAGAACTTATATGGCTACACCTTC. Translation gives CASSRGQNLYGYTF.

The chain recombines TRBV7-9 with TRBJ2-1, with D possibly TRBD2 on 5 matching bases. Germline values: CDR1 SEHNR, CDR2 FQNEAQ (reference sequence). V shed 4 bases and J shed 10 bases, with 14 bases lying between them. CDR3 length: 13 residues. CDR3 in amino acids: CASSSTTLVEQFF. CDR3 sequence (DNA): TGTGCCAGCAGCTCGACTACGTTGGTCGAGCAGTTCTTC.

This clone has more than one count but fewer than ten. The CDR3 DNA reads as TGTGCCAGCAGTTACCCGGGACTGGGGGTCGGGGAGCTGTTTTTT. It translates to CASSYPGLGVGELFF. The chain recombines TRBV6-5 with TRBJ2-2, with D maybe TRBD2 (6 bases). V lost 2 bases, J lost 7 bases, and 14 bases lay in between. The CDR3 contains 15 residues. CDR1 is MNHEY and CDR2 is SVGAGI in the germline V gene.

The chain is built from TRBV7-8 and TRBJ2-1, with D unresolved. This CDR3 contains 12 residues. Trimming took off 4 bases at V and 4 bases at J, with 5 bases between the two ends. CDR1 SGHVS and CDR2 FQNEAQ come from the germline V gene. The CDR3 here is CASSSTYNEQFF. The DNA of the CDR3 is TGTGCCAGCAGCTCCACTTACAATGAGCAGTTCTTC.

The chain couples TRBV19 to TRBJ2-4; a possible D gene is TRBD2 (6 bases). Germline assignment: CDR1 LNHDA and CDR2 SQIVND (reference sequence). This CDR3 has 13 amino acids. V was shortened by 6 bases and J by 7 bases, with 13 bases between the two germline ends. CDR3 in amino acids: CASRFGGGNIQYF. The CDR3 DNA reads TGTGCCAGTAGGTTCGGTGGGGGGAACATTCAGTACTTC.

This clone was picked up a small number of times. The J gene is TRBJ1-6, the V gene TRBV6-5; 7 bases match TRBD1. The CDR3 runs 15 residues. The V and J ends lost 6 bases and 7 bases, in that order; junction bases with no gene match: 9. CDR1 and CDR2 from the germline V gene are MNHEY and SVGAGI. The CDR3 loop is CASSNGQVLNSPLHF. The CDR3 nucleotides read TGTGCCAGCAGCAATGGACAGGTTCTAAATTCACCCCTCCACTTT.

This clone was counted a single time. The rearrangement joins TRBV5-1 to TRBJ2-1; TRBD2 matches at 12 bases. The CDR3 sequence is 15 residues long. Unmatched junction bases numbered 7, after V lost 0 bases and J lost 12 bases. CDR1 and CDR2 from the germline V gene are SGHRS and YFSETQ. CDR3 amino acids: CASSLELAGGPWQFF. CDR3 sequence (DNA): TGCGCCAGCAGCTTGGAGCTAGCGGGGGGGCCTTGGCAGTTCTTC. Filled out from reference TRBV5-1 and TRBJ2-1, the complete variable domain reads KAGVTQTPRYLIKTRGQQVTLSCSPISGHRSVSWYQQTPGQGLQFLFEYFSETQRNKGNFPGRFSGRQFSNSRSEMNVSTLELGDSALYLCASSLELAGGPWQFFGPGTRLTVL.

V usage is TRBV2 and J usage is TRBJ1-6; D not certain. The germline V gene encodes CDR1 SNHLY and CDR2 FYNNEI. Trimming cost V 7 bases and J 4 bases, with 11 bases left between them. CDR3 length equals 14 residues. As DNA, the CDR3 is TGTGCCAGCAACGACGGAGGATATAATTCACCCCTCCACTTT. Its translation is CASNDGGYNSPLHF.

CDR3 sequence (DNA): TGTGCCAGCCGACCAGCGGGAGGTCGGGACACCGGGGAGCTGTTTTTT. This sequence encodes CASRPAGGRDTGELFF. V is TRBV7-2 and J is TRBJ2-2, with TRBD2 matching 9 bases. The V gene end was trimmed by 8 bases and the J gene end by 3 bases; junction bases not matched to a gene: 10. Germline CDR1 SGHTA, CDR2 FQGNSA. The CDR3 length is 16 residues.

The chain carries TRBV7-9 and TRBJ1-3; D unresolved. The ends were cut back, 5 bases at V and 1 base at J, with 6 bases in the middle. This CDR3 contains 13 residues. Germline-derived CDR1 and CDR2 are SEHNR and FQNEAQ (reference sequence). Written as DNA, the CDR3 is TGTGCCAGCAGCCCCGGGTCTGGAAACACCATATATTTT. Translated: CASSPGSGNTIYF.

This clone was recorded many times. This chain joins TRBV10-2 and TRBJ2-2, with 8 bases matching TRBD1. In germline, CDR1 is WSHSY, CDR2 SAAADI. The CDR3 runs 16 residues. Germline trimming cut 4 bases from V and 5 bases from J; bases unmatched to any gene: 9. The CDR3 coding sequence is TGCGCCAGCAGTGCCGTCCGGACAGGGATAACCGGGGAGCTGTTTTTT. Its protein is CASSAVRTGITGELFF.

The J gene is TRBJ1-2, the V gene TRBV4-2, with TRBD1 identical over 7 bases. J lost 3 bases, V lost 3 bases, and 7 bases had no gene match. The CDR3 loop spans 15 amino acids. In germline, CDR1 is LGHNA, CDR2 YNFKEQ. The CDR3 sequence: CASSHNRGNHYGYTF. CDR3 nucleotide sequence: TGTGCCAGCAGCCACAACAGGGGAAATCACTATGGCTACACCTTC.

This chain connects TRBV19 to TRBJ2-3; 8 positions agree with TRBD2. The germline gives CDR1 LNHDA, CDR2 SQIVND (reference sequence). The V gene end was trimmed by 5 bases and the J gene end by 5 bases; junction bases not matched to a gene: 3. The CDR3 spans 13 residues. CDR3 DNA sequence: TGTGCCAGTAGTCAAGCGGGAGAAGATACGCAGTATTTT. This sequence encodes CASSQAGEDTQYF.

The CDR3 spells CASSWGGDSANYGYTF. The CDR3 coding sequence is TGTGCCAGCAGCTGGGGGGGGGACTCCGCTAACTATGGCTACACCTTC. The chain links TRBV5-4 to TRBJ1-2; possible D gene TRBD1, 5 bases. CDR1 SGHNT and CDR2 YYREEE come from the germline V gene (reference sequence). V shed 3 bases and J shed 0 bases, with 15 bases lying between them. The CDR3 is 16 amino acids. Using reference TRBV5-4 and TRBJ1-2 for the parts outside the CDR3, the full variable domain is ETGVTQSPTHLIKTRGQQVTLRCSSQSGHNTVSWYQQALGQGPQFIFQYYREEENGRGNFPPRFSGLQFPNYSSELNVNALELDDSALYLCASSWGGDSANYGYTFGSGTRLTVV.

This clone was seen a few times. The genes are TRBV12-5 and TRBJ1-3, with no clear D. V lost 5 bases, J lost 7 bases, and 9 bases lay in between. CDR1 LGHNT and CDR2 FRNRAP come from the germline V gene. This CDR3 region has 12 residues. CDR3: CASGGPFNTIYF. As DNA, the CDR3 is TGTGCTAGTGGTGGCCCGTTCAACACCATATATTTT. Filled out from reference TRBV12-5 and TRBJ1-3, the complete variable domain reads DARVTQTPRHKVTEMGQEVTMRCQPILGHNTVFWYRQTMMQGLELLAYFRNRAPLDDSGMPKDRFSAEMPDATLATLKIQPSEPRDSAVYFCASGGPFNTIYFGEGSWLTVV.

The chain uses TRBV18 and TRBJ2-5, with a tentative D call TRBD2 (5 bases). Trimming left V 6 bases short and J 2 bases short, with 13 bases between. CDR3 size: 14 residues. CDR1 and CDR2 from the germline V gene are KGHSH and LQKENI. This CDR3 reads CASSLGLGQETQYF. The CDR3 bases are TGTGCCAGCTCCCTTGGACTGGGGCAAGAGACCCAGTACTTC. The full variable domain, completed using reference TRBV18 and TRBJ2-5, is NAGVMQNPRHLVRRRGQEARLRCSPMKGHSHVYWYRQLPEEGLKFMVYLQKENIIDESGMPKERFSAEFPKEGPSILRIQQVVRGDSAAYFCASSLGLGQETQYFGPGTRLLVL.

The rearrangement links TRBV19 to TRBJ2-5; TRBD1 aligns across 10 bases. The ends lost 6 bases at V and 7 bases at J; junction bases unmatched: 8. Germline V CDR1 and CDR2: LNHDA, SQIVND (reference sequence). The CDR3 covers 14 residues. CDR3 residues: CASRSGTGVGTQYF. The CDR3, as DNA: TGTGCCAGTAGAAGCGGGACAGGGGTAGGGACCCAGTACTTC. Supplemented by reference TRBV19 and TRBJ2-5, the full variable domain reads DGGITQSPKYLFRKEGQNVTLSCEQNLNHDAMYWYRQDPGQGLRLIYYSQIVNDFQKGDIAEGYSVSREKKESFPLTVTSAQKNPTAFYLCASRSGTGVGTQYFGPGTRLLVL.

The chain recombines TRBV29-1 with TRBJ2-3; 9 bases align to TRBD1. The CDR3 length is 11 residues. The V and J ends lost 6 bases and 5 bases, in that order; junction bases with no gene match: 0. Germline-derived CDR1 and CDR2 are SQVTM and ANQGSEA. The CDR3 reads CSVDRGDTQYF. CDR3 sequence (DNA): TGCAGCGTGGACAGGGGAGATACGCAGTATTTT.

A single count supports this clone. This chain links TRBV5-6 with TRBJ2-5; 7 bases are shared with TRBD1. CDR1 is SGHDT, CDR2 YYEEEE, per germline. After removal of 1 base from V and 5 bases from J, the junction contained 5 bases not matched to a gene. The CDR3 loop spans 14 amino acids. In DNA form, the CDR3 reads TGTGCCAGCAGCTTGACAGGGGTTTGGGAGACCCAGTACTTC. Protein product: CASSLTGVWETQYF.